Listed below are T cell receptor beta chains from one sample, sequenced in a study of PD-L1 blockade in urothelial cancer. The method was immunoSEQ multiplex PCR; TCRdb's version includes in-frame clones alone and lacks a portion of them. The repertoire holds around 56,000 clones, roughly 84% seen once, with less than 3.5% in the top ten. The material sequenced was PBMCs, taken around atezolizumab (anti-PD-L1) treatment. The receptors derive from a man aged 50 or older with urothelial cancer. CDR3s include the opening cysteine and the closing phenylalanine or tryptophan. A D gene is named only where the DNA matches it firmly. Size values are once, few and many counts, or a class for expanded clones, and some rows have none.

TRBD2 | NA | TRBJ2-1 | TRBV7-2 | CASRGGGVLYNEQFF | TGTGCCAGCAGGGGCGGGGGAGTTCTTTACAATGAGCAGTTCTTC
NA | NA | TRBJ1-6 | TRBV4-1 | CASSPWTDVNSPLHF | TGCGCCAGCAGCCCTTGGACAGACGTCAATTCACCCCTCCACTTT
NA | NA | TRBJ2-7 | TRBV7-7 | CASSPRTAGTGGEQYF | TGTGCTAGCAGCCCGAGGACAGCGGGGACTGGCGGCGAGCAGTACTTC
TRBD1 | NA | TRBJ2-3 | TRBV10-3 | CAIRNRDSPSTDTQYF | TGTGCCATCAGGAACCGGGACAGCCCTAGCACAGATACGCAGTATTTT
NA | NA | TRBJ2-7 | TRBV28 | CASSYSSYEQYF | TGTGCCAGCAGTTACAGTTCCTACGAGCAGTACTTC
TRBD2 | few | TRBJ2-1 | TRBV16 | CASSPSNSGKGNEQFF | TGTGCCAGCAGCCCGTCCAATAGCGGGAAGGGCAATGAGCAGTTCTTC
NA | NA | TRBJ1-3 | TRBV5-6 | CASSLVGVSGNTIYF | TGTGCCAGCAGCTTGGTAGGGGTATCTGGAAACACCATATATTTT
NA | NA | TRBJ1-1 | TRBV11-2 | CASSPRREAFF | TGTGCCAGCAGCCCACGTCGGGAAGCTTTCTTT
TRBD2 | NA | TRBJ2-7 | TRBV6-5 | CASSYRGERHEQYF | TGTGCCAGCAGTTATCGGGGGGAAAGGCACGAGCAGTACTTC
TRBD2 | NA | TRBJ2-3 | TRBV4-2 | CASSQENWGRADTQYF | TGTGCCAGCAGCCAAGAAAACTGGGGGAGGGCAGATACGCAGTATTTT
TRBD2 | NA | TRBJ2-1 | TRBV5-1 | CASGITSGSGEQFF | TGCGCCAGCGGGATTACTAGCGGGAGCGGTGAGCAGTTCTTC
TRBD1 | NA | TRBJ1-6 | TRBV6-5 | CASSWTGTGDSPLHF | TGTGCCAGCAGTTGGACCGGGACAGGGGATTCACCCCTCCACTTT
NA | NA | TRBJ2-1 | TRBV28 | CASSWDTRSEQFF | TGTGCCAGCAGTTGGGACACGAGGAGTGAGCAGTTCTTC
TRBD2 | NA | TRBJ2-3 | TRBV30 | CAWSRTRTSGSADTQYF | TGTGCCTGGAGTCGTACCCGGACTAGCGGGAGCGCAGATACGCAGTATTTT
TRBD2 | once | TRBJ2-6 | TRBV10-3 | CAISESTIGRGNSGANVLTF | TGTGCCATCAGTGAGTCGACTATCGGGAGGGGAAACTCTGGGGCCAACGTCCTGACTTTC
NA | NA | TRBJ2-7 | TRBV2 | CASSEGAQGFTYEQYF | TGTGCCAGCAGTGAAGGGGCCCAGGGATTCACCTACGAGCAGTACTTC
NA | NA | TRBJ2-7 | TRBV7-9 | CASSDPGSYEQYF | TGTGCCAGCAGCGACCCAGGGTCCTACGAGCAGTACTTC
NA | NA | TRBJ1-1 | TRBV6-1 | CASSELAFGMMSTEAFF | TGTGCCAGCAGTGAATTAGCATTCGGGATGATGTCCACTGAAGCTTTCTTT
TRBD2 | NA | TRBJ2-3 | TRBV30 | CAWSRLAGYTDTQYF | TGTGCCTGGAGTCGACTAGCGGGATACACAGATACGCAGTATTTT
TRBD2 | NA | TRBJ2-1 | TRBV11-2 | CASSSLKREVDYNEQFF | TGTGCCAGCAGCTCCCTAAAGCGGGAGGTTGATTATAATGAGCAGTTCTTC
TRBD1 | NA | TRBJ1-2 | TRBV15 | CATSTRTGAYGYTF | TGTGCCACCAGCACCCGGACAGGGGCATATGGCTACACCTTC
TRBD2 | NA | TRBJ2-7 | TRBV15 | CATSRALADSYEQYF | TGTGCCACCAGCAGAGCACTAGCGGACTCCTACGAGCAGTACTTC
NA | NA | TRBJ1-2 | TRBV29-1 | CSVEQGRLDGYTF | TGCAGCGTTGAACAGGGGCGTTTGGATGGCTACACCTTC
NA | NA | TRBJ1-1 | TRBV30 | CAWSLRTEAFF | TGTGCCTGGAGTCTGCGAACTGAAGCTTTCTTT
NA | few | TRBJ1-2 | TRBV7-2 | CASSLDRVYGYTF | TGTGCCAGCAGCTTAGACAGAGTCTATGGCTACACCTTC
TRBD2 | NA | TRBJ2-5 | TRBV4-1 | CASSPSGGWVGETQYF | TGCGCCAGCAGCCCCTCGGGGGGATGGGTAGGAGAGACCCAGTACTTC
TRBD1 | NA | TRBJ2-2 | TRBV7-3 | CASSFRTGLSNTGELFF | TGTGCCAGCAGCTTTAGGACAGGCCTTTCGAACACCGGGGAGCTGTTTTTT
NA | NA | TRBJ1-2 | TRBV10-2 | CASSPPVANYGYTF | TGCGCCAGCAGTCCACCTGTAGCTAACTATGGCTACACCTTC
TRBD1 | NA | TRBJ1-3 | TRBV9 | CASSARTGRIGNTIYF | TGTGCCAGCAGCGCACGGACAGGGCGAATCGGAAACACCATATATTTT
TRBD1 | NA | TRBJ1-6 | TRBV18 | CASSQGQGAPEALHF | TGTGCCAGCTCTCAAGGACAGGGGGCCCCGGAGGCCCTCCACTTT
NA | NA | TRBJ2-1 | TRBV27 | CASSPVWSSYNEQFF | TGTGCCAGCAGCCCCGTCTGGAGCTCCTACAATGAGCAGTTCTTC
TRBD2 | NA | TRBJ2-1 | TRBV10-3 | CAISESSGRASSYNEQFF | TGTGCCATCAGTGAGTCTAGCGGGAGGGCCAGCTCCTACAATGAGCAGTTCTTC
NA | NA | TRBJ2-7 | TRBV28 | CASSHRGYEQYF | TGTGCCAGCAGTCATAGAGGTTACGAGCAGTACTTC
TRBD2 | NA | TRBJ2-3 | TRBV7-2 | CASSESGRDTDTQYF | TGTGCCAGCAGCGAAAGCGGGAGGGACACAGATACGCAGTATTTT
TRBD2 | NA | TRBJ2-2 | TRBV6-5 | CASSYGGSGTGELFF | TGTGCCAGCAGTTACGGTGGTAGCGGGACCGGGGAGCTGTTTTTT
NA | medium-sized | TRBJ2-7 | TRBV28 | CASSLLGGSLYEQYF | TGTGCCAGCAGTCTCTTGGGAGGAAGCCTCTACGAGCAGTACTTC
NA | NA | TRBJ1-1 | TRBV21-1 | CASSRRPQQGHLDRGELNTEAFF | TGTGCCAGCAGCAGGCGACCTCAACAGGGGCACCTTGACAGGGGAGAGCTGAACACTGAAGCTTTCTTT
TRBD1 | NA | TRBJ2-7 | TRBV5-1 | CASSWGTASYEQYF | TGCGCCAGCAGCTGGGGGACAGCCTCCTACGAGCAGTACTTC
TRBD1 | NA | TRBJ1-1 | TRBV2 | CASTPGQGKGTEAFF | TGTGCCAGCACCCCGGGACAGGGAAAGGGCACTGAAGCTTTCTTT
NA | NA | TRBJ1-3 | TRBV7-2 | CASSSAIRSSGNTIYF | TGTGCCAGCAGCTCCGCCATTCGCAGCTCTGGAAACACCATATATTTT
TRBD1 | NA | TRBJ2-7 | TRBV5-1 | CASSPQGTGAYEQYF | TGCGCCAGCAGCCCCCAGGGGACAGGGGCCTACGAGCAGTACTTC
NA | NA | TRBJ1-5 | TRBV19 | CASTKLRETGQPQHF | TGTGCCAGTACTAAATTGAGGGAAACGGGGCAGCCCCAGCATTTT
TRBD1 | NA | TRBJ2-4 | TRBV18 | CASSPGTGGDIQYF | TGTGCCAGCTCACCAGGGACAGGAGGGGACATTCAGTACTTC
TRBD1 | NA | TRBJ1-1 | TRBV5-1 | CASSFRGQGSSGTEAFF | TGCGCCAGCAGCTTTAGGGGACAGGGATCCTCGGGCACTGAAGCTTTCTTT
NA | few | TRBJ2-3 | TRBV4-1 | CASSQVAGLGTQYF | TGCGCCAGCAGCCAAGTGGCGGGGTTGGGTACGCAGTATTTT
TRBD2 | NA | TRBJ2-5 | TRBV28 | CASSLASGGETQYF | TGTGCCAGCAGTTTAGCCAGCGGGGGAGAGACCCAGTACTTC
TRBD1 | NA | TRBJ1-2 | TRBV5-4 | CASSKGTGGRQSYGYTF | TGTGCCAGCAGTAAAGGGACAGGGGGCAGGCAGAGCTATGGCTACACCTTC
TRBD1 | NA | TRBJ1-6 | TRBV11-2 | CASSLQQGLPLHF | TGTGCCAGCAGCTTACAACAGGGGTTGCCCCTCCACTTT
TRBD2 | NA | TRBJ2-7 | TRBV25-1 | CASSDSGGAYEQYF | TGTGCCAGCAGTGATTCGGGAGGAGCCTACGAGCAGTACTTC
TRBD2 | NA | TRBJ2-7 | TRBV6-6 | CASRTTSGRSYEQYF | TGTGCCAGCAGAACGACTAGCGGGAGGAGCTACGAGCAGTACTTC
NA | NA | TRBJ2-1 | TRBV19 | CASSLSAFQYNEQFF | TGTGCCAGTAGCCTTTCAGCGTTCCAATACAATGAGCAGTTCTTC